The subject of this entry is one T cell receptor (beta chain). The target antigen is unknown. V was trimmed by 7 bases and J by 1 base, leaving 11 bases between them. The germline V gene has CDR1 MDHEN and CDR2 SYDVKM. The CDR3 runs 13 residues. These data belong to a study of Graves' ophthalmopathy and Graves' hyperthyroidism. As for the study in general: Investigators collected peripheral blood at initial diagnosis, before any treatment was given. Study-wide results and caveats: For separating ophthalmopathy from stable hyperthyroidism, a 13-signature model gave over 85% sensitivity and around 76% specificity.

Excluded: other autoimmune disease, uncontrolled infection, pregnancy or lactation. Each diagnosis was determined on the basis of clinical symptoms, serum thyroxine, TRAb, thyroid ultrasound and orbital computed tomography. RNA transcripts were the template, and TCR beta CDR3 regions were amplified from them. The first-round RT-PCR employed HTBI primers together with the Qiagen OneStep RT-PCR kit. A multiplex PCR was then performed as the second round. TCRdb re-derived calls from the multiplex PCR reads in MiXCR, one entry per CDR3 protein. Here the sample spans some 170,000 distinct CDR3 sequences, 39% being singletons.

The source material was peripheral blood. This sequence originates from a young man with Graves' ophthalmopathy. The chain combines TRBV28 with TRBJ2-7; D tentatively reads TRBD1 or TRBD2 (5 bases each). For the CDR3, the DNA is TGTGCCAGCAATTTTGAGGGGTCCTACGAGCAGTACTTC. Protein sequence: CASNFEGSYEQYF.